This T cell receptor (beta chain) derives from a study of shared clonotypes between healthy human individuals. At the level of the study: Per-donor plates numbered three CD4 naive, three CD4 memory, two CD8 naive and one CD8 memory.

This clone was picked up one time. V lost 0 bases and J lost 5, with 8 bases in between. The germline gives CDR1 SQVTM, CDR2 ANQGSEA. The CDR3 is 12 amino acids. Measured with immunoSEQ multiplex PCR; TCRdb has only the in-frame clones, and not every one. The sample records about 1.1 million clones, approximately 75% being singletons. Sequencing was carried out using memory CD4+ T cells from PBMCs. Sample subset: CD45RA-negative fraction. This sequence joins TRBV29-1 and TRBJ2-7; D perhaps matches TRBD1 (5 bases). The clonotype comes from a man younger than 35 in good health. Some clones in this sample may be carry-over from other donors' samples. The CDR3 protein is CSVEEQGHEQYF. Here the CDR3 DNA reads TGCAGCGTTGAAGAGCAGGGCCACGAGCAGTACTTC.